This is a list of T cell receptor beta chains from one sample in a study of T cells after yellow fever vaccination. TCRdb itself ran the 5' RACE reads through MiXCR, one entry per CDR3 protein. This table holds hundreds of thousands of distinct CDR3 sequences, about 12% found once. The specimen was CD4+ T cells sorted from PBMCs, collected 15 days after the yellow fever booster vaccination. These receptors all come from a man between 18 and 35 years old who received the YFV17D yellow fever vaccine. CDR3s include the opening cysteine and the closing phenylalanine or tryptophan. The order of the fields is CDR3 protein, CDR3 DNA, CDR3 length, V gene, J gene, D gene, clone size. A D gene is named only where the DNA matches it firmly. Expanded clones get a size class; other rows say once, few or many, or leave the size out.

CASSLNAGGDTQYF	TGTGCCAGCAGTTTAAATGCTGGGGGAGATACGCAGTATTTT	14	TRBV12-3/TRBV12-4	TRBJ2-3	.	few
CASSSLLGDTQYF	TGTGCCAGCAGCTCTCTGTTAGGAGATACGCAGTATTTT	13	TRBV7-3	TRBJ2-3	.	.
CASRSLGMSYNEQFF	TGCGCCAGCAGATCACTAGGCATGTCCTACAATGAGCAGTTCTTC	15	TRBV5-1	TRBJ2-1	.	.
CASRGSGGAMNEQFF	TGTGCCAGTAGAGGTAGCGGGGGGGCTATGAATGAGCAGTTCTTC	15	TRBV6-2/TRBV6-3	TRBJ2-1	TRBD2	.
CASSFSPGADNEKLFF	TGTGCCAGCAGCTTTAGCCCGGGGGCCGATAATGAAAAACTGTTTTTT	16	TRBV7-9	TRBJ1-4	.	once
CSARQGRIDNEQFF	TGCAGTGCTAGGCAGGGACGCATTGACAATGAGCAGTTCTTC	14	TRBV20-1	TRBJ2-1	.	few
CASSVDETQYF	TGTGCCAGCAGCGTAGACGAGACCCAGTACTTC	11	TRBV9	TRBJ2-5	.	.
CASSLGPEGKLFF	TGTGCCAGCTCCCTTGGACCGGAAGGGAAACTGTTTTTT	13	TRBV18	TRBJ1-4	.	few
CASSPDRGAPYGYTF	TGCGCCAGCAGCCCCGACAGGGGCGCGCCTTATGGCTACACCTTC	15	TRBV5-1	TRBJ1-2	TRBD1	few
CASSPGTGRGTGELFF	TGTGCCAGCAGTCCCGGGACAGGTCGCGGCACCGGGGAGCTGTTTTTT	16	TRBV6-2/TRBV6-3	TRBJ2-2	TRBD1	few
CASTGQGNTGELFF	TGTGCCAGCACTGGACAGGGGAACACCGGGGAGCTGTTTTTT	14	TRBV2	TRBJ2-2	TRBD1	.
CASRFGGSDTQYF	TGCGCCAGCAGATTTGGGGGTTCAGATACGCAGTATTTT	13	TRBV5-1	TRBJ2-3	.	.
CASSESPNTEAFF	TGTGCCAGCAGTGAATCGCCGAACACTGAAGCTTTCTTT	13	TRBV2	TRBJ1-1	.	.
CASTLRARGETQYF	TGTGCCAGCACCCTGAGGGCGAGAGGGGAGACCCAGTACTTC	14	TRBV7-8	TRBJ2-5	.	few
CASSFYSLTGELFF	TGTGCCAGCAGCTTCTACAGCTTGACCGGGGAGCTGTTTTTT	14	TRBV13	TRBJ2-2	.	few
CASSQAGRSYEQYF	TGTGCCAGCAGCCAAGCCGGGAGAAGCTACGAGCAGTACTTC	14	TRBV4-2	TRBJ2-7	.	.
CASSGSSGGVENEQFF	TGTGCCAGCAGCGGATCTAGCGGGGGGGTGGAGAATGAGCAGTTCTTC	16	TRBV7-3	TRBJ2-1	TRBD2	many
CASSPSGTRWNEQFF	TGTGCCAGCAGCCCTTCCGGGACTAGATGGAATGAGCAGTTCTTC	15	TRBV7-2	TRBJ2-1	TRBD2	.
CASSLDQGGNSPLHF	TGCGCCAGCAGCTTGGACCAAGGGGGGAATTCACCCCTCCACTTT	15	TRBV5-1	TRBJ1-6	.	many
CASRPRQSITYGYTF	TGTGCCAGCAGGCCCCGACAGTCTATTACCTATGGCTACACCTTC	15	TRBV7-9	TRBJ1-2	.	.
CASSAQTGFKNIQYF	TGTGCCAGCAGTGCTCAAACAGGCTTCAAAAACATTCAGTACTTC	15	TRBV7-2	TRBJ2-4	.	.
CASSLDRYTGSAGELFF	TGTGCCAGCAGCTTAGATCGCTATACCGGTTCAGCCGGGGAGCTGTTTTTT	17	TRBV11-2	TRBJ2-2	.	.